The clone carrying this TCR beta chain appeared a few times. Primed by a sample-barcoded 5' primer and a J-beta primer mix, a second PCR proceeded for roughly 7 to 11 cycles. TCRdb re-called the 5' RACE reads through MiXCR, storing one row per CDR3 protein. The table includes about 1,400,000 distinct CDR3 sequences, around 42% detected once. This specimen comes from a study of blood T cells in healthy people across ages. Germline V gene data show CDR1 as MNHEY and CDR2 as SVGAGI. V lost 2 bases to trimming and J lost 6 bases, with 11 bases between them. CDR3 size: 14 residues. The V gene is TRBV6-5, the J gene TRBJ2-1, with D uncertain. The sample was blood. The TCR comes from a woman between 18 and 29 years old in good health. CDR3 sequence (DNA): TGTGCCAGCAGTTACGTTATCTCGCCCAATGAGCAGTTCTTC. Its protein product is CASSYVISPNEQFF.